This T cell receptor beta chain came from a study of blood T cells in healthy people across ages. This clonotype turned up a few times. Trimming removed 5 bases from V and 6 bases from J, with 8 bases in between. CDR3 length equals 13 residues. Germline V lookup: CDR1 MNHNY, CDR2 SVGAGI (reference sequence). It was with a sample-barcoded 5' primer and a J-beta primer mix that a second PCR of about 6 to 11 cycles was run. A template-switch adaptor with 12 random nucleotides tagged each cDNA molecule. MiXCR was run by TCRdb on the 5' RACE reads, yielding one entry per CDR3 protein. This sample yields about 930,000 distinct CDR3 sequences, of which 25% to 30% are seen a single time; 10% to 13% belongs to the top ten. Separately, the same data were catalogued under a study of T cells of mothers and their children. Per that paper: The sample comes from several healthy Caucasian donors: mothers and children.

The chain combines TRBV6-6 with TRBJ1-6; D gene ambiguous. The TCR comes from a woman aged 40 to 50 in good health. The sample taken for sequencing was blood. Written as DNA, the CDR3 is TGTGCCAGCAGTCCCCTGATTAATTCACCCCTCCACTTT. The encoded protein is CASSPLINSPLHF.